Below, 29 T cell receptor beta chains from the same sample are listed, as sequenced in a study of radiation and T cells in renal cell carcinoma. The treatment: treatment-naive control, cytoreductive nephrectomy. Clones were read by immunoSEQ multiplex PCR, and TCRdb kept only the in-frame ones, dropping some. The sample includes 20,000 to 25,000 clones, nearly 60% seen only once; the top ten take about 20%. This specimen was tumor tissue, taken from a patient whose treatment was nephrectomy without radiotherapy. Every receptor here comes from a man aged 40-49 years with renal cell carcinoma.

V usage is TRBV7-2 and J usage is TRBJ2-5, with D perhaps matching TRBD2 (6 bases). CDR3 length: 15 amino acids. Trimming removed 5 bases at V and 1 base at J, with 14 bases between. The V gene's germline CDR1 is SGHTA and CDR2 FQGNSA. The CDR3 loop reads CASSRRPGLQETQYF. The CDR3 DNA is TGTGCCAGCAGCCGCCGCCCGGGACTCCAAGAGACCCAGTACTTC.

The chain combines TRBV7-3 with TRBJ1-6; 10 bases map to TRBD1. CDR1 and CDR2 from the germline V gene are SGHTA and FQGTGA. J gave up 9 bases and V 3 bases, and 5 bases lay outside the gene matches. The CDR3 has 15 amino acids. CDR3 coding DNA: TGTGCCAGCAGCTTGACCGGGACAGGGGCTTCACCCCTCCACTTT. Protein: CASSLTGTGASPLHF.

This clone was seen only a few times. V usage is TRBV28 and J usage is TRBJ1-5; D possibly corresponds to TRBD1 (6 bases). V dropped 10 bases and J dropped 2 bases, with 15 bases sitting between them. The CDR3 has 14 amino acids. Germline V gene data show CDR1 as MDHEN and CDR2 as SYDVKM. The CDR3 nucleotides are TGTGCCATTGCAAGGTCAGGGGGCAATCAGCCCCAGCATTTT. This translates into CAIARSGGNQPQHF.

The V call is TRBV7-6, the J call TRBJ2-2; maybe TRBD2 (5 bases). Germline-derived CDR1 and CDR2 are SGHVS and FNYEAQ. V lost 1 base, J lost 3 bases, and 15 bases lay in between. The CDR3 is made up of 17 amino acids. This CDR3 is CASSLEMRAGYTGELFF. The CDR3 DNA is TGTGCCAGCAGCTTAGAGATGAGGGCAGGATACACCGGGGAGCTGTTTTTT.

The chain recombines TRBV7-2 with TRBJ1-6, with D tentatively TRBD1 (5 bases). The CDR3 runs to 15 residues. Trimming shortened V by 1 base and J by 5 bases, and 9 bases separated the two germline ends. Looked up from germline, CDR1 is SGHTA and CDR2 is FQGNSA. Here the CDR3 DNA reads TGTGCCAGCAGCTTAGTCTGGGGCAATAATTCACCCCTCCACTTT. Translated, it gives CASSLVWGNNSPLHF. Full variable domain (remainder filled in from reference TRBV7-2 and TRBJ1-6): GAGVSQSPSNKVTEKGKDVELRCDPISGHTALYWYRQSLGQGLEFLIYFQGNSAPDKSGLPSDRFSAERTGGSVSTLTIQRTQQEDSAVYLCASSLVWGNNSPLHFGNGTRLTVT.

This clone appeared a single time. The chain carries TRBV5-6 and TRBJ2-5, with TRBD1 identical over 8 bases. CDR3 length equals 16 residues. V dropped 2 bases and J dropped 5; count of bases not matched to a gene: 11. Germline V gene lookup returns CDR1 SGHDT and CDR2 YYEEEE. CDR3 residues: CASSFGGGTGGETQYF. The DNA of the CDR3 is TGTGCCAGCAGCTTTGGGGGCGGGACAGGAGGCGAGACCCAGTACTTC.

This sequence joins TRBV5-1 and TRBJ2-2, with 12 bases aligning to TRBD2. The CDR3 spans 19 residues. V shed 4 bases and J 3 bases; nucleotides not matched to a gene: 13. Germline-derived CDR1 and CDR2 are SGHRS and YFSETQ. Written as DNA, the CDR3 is TGCGCCAGCAGCCGCCCAGACCCGACTAGCGGGAGCTACACCGGGGAGCTGTTTTTT. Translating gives CASSRPDPTSGSYTGELFF. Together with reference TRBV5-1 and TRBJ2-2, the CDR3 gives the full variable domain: KAGVTQTPRYLIKTRGQQVTLSCSPISGHRSVSWYQQTPGQGLQFLFEYFSETQRNKGNFPGRFSGRQFSNSRSEMNVSTLELGDSALYLCASSRPDPTSGSYTGELFFGEGSRLTVL.

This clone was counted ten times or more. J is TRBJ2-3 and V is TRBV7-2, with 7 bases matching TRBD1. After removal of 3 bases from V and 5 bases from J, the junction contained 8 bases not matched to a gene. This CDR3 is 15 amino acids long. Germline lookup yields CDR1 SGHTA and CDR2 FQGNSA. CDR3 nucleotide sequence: TGTGCCAGCAGCTTCCAGGGGCAGGGGGAAGATACGCAGTATTTT. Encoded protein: CASSFQGQGEDTQYF. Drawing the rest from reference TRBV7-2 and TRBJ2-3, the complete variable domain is GAGVSQSPSNKVTEKGKDVELRCDPISGHTALYWYRQSLGQGLEFLIYFQGNSAPDKSGLPSDRFSAERTGGSVSTLTIQRTQQEDSAVYLCASSFQGQGEDTQYFGPGTRLTVL.

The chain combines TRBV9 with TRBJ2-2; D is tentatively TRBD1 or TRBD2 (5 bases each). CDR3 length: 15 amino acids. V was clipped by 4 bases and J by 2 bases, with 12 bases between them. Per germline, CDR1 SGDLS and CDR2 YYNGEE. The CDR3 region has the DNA TGTGCCAGCAGCCCCCGAGGGGAAAACACCGGGGAGCTGTTTTTT. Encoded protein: CASSPRGENTGELFF.

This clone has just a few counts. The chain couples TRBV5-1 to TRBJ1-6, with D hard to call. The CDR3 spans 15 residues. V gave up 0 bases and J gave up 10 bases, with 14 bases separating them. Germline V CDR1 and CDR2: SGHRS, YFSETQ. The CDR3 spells CASSLEAASDSPLHF. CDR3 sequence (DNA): TGCGCCAGCAGCTTGGAGGCAGCTTCAGACTCACCCCTCCACTTT.

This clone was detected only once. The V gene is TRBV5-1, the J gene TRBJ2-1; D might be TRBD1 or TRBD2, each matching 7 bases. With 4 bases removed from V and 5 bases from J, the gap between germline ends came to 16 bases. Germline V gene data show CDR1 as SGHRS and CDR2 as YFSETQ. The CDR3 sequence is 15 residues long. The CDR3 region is CASSPRQGGHNEQFF. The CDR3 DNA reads TGCGCCAGCAGCCCCCGCCAGGGGGGGCACAATGAGCAGTTCTTC.

For the CDR3, the DNA is TGTGCCAGCAGGTCGGGACTCGGAAGTCGCGAGCAGTACTTC. This sequence encodes CASRSGLGSREQYF. V usage is TRBV2 and J usage is TRBJ2-7; D may be TRBD2 (6 bases). Trimming took off 6 bases at V and 6 bases at J, with 18 bases between the two ends. The V gene's germline CDR1 is SNHLY and CDR2 FYNNEI. This CDR3 spans 14 amino acids.

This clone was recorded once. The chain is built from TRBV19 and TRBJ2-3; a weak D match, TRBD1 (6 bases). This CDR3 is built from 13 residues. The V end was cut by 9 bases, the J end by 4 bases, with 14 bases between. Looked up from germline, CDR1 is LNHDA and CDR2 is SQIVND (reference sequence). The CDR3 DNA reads TGTGCCAGCGACTTGACAGGAGCAGATACGCAGTATTTT. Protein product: CASDLTGADTQYF.

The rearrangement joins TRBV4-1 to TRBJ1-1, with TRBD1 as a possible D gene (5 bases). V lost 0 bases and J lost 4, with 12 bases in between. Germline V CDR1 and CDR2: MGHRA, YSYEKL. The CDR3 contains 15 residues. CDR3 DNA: TGCGCCAGCAGCCAAGATAGGTTGGGGGGCACTGAAGCTTTCTTT. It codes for CASSQDRLGGTEAFF.

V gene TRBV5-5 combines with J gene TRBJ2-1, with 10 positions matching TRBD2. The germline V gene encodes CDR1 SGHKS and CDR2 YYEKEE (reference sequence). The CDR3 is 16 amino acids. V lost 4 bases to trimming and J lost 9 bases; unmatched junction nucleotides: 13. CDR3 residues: CASSPVSSGSGAEQFF. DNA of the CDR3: TGTGCCAGCAGCCCCGTGTCTAGCGGGAGTGGGGCTGAGCAGTTCTTC.

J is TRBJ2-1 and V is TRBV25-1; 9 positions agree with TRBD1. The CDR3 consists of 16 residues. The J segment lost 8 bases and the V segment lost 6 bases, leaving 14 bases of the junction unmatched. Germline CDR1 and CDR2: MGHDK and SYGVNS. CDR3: CASSWMPGTGRDEQFF. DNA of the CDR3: TGTGCCAGCAGCTGGATGCCCGGGACAGGGAGGGATGAGCAGTTCTTC.

The CDR3 reads CASSPSLEETQYF. Here the CDR3 DNA reads TGTGCCAGCTCACCCAGTTTAGAAGAGACCCAGTACTTC. The chain combines TRBV18 with TRBJ2-5; D not certain. Trimming took off 3 bases at V and 3 bases at J, with 8 bases between the two ends. Per the germline V gene, CDR1 is KGHSH and CDR2 is LQKENI. The CDR3 sequence is 13 residues long. The full variable domain, its missing parts supplied by reference TRBV18 and TRBJ2-5, is NAGVMQNPRHLVRRRGQEARLRCSPMKGHSHVYWYRQLPEEGLKFMVYLQKENIIDESGMPKERFSAEFPKEGPSILRIQQVVRGDSAAYFCASSPSLEETQYFGPGTRLLVL.

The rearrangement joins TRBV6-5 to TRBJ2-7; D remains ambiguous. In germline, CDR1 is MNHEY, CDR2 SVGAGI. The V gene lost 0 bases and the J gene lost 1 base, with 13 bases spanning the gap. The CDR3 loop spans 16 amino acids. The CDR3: CASSYSSAKGSYEQYV. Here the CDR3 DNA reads TGTGCCAGCAGTTACTCGTCCGCGAAGGGTTCCTACGAGCAGTACGTC.

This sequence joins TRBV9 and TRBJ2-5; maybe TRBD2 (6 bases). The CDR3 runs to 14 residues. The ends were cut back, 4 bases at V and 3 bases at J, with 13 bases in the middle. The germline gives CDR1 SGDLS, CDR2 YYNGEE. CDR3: CASSQEGTEETQYF. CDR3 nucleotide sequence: TGTGCCAGCAGCCAGGAGGGGACCGAAGAGACCCAGTACTTC.

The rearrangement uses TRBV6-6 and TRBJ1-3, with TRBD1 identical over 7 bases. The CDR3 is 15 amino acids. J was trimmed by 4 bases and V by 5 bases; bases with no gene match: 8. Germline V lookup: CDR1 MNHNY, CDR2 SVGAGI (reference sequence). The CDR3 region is CASSLMTGYGNTIYF. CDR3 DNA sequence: TGTGCCAGCAGTCTCATGACAGGGTACGGAAACACCATATATTTT.

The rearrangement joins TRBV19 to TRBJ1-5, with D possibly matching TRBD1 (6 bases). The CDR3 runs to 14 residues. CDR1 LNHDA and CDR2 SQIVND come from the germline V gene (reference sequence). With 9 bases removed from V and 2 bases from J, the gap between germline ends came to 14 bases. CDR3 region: CASAGGAGNQPQHF. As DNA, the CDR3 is TGTGCCAGCGCGGGGGGGGCTGGCAATCAGCCCCAGCATTTT.

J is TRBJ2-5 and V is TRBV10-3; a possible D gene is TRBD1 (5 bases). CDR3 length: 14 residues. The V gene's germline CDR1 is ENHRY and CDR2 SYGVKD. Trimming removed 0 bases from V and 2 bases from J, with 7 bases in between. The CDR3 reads CAISESDTQETQYF. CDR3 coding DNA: TGTGCCATCAGTGAGTCGGACACTCAAGAGACCCAGTACTTC.

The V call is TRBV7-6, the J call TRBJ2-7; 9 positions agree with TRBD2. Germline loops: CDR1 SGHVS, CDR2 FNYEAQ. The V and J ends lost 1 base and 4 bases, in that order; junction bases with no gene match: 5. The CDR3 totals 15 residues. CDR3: CASSLVAGVGYEQYF. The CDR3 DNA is TGTGCCAGCAGCTTAGTAGCGGGAGTAGGTTACGAGCAGTACTTC.

The CDR3 DNA follows: TGTGCCTGGAGGGTCGGGAACACTGAAGCTTTCTTT. Translated, it gives CAWRVGNTEAFF. This rearrangement joins TRBV30 to TRBJ1-1, with D uncertain. Germline V CDR1 and CDR2: GTSNPN, SVGIG (reference sequence). With 3 bases removed from V and 1 base from J, the gap between germline ends came to 6 bases. This CDR3 region has 12 residues.

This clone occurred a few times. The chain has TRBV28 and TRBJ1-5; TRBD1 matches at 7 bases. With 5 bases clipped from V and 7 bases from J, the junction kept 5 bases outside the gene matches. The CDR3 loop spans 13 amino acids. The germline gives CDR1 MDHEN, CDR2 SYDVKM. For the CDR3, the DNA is TGTGCCAGCAGTGGGTCAGGGGGGCAGCCCCAGCATTTT. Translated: CASSGSGGQPQHF.

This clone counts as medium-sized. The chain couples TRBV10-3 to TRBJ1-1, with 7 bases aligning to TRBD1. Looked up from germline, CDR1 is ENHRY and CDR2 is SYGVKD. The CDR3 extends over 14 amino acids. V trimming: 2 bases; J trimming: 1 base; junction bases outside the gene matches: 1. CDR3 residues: CAISEDRENTEAFF. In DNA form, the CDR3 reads TGTGCCATCAGTGAGGACAGGGAGAACACTGAAGCTTTCTTT.

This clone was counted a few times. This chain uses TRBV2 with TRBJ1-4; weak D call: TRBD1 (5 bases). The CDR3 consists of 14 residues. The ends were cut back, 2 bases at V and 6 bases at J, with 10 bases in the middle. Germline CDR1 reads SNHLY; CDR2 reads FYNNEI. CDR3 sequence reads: CASSENRGDEKLFF. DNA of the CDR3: TGTGCCAGCAGTGAAAATCGGGGGGATGAAAAACTGTTTTTT.

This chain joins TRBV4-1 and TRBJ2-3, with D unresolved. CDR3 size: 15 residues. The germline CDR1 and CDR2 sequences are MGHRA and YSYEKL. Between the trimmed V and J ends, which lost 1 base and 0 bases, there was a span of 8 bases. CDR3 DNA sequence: TGCGCCAGCAGCCAAGGGGTCGGGAGCACAGATACGCAGTATTTT. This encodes CASSQGVGSTDTQYF.

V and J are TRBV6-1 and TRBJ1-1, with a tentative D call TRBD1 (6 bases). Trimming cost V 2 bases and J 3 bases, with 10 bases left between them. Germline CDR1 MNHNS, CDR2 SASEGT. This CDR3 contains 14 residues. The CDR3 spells CASSELRQDTEAFF. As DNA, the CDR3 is TGTGCCAGCAGTGAACTCAGACAGGACACTGAAGCTTTCTTT.